The 15 T cell receptor beta chains given below trace back to one sample, sequenced in a study of blood T cell repertoires in COVID-19. Data came from immunoSEQ multiplex PCR; TCRdb stores just in-frame clones and leaves some out. The sample consists of 250,000 to 300,000 clones, approximately 88% of them appearing once. The sequencing sample was made of peripheral blood. These TCRs come from a woman in her thirties who had recovered from COVID-19.

The rearrangement joins TRBV14 to TRBJ1-4; D call uncertain. Germline loops: CDR1 SGHDN, CDR2 FVKESK. There are 10 residues in the CDR3. The V end lost 5 bases, the J end lost 10 bases, and 5 bases lay between the germline ends. The CDR3 protein is CASSVGKLFF. CDR3 sequence (DNA): TGTGCCAGCAGCGTCGGAAAACTGTTTTTT.

The V and J genes are TRBV5-6 and TRBJ2-1, with D possibly TRBD2 on 5 matching bases. V lost 0 bases and J 9 bases, leaving 10 bases between the germline ends. The CDR3 spans 13 residues. Germline values: CDR1 SGHDT, CDR2 YYEEEE. CDR3 sequence: CASSLGRAGEQFF. The CDR3 DNA follows: TGTGCCAGCAGCTTGGGCCGGGCGGGTGAGCAGTTCTTC.

This chain joins TRBV19 and TRBJ2-2, with 7 bases fitting TRBD1. The CDR3 contains 15 residues. From germline, CDR1 is LNHDA and CDR2 SQIVND (reference sequence). After removal of 6 bases from V and 4 bases from J, the junction contained 8 bases not matched to a gene. The CDR3 DNA reads TGTGCCAGTAGCCCAACACAGGGGAGCACCGGGGAGCTGTTTTTT. This codes for CASSPTQGSTGELFF.

V is TRBV5-1 and J is TRBJ2-6, with D possibly TRBD1 on 6 matching bases. Looked up from germline, CDR1 is SGHRS and CDR2 is YFSETQ. V was shortened by 0 bases and J by 0 bases, with 10 bases between the two germline ends. The CDR3 runs to 17 residues. The CDR3 sequence: CASSLVTGTSGANVLTF. The CDR3 region has the DNA TGCGCCAGCAGCTTGGTGACAGGTACCTCTGGGGCCAACGTCCTGACTTTC.

The rearrangement links TRBV4-2 to TRBJ2-2; a weak D match, TRBD2 (5 bases). CDR3 size: 14 residues. The germline V gene has CDR1 LGHNA and CDR2 YNFKEQ. Trimming shortened V by 1 base and J by 4 bases, and 7 bases separated the two germline ends. The DNA for the CDR3 is TGTGCCAGCAGCCAAGGGGAGAGCACCGGGGAGCTGTTTTTT. It is translated as CASSQGESTGELFF.

This chain connects TRBV3-1 (or the pseudogene TRBV3-2) to TRBJ1-5, with D possibly matching TRBD1 (6 bases). The CDR3 is 14 residues long. Germline lookup yields CDR1 LGHDT and CDR2 YNNKEL (reference sequence). Trimming took off 4 bases at V and 1 base at J, with 8 bases between the two ends. CDR3 protein: CASSPDSSNQPQHF. Written as DNA, the CDR3 is TGTGCCAGCAGCCCGGACAGCAGCAATCAGCCCCAGCATTTT.

The chain recombines TRBV3-1 (or the pseudogene TRBV3-2) with TRBJ1-1; D is perhaps TRBD1 (5 bases). V was shortened by 0 bases and J by 2 bases, with 7 bases between the two germline ends. Germline CDR1 and CDR2: LGHDT and YNNKEL (reference sequence). The CDR3 spans 14 residues. The CDR3 spells CASSQEGVNTEAFF. The CDR3 region has the DNA TGTGCCAGCAGCCAAGAAGGGGTCAACACTGAAGCTTTCTTT.

This sequence joins TRBV19 and TRBJ2-2, with 11 bases lining up with TRBD1. Trimming took 5 bases from V and 3 from J; bases not matched to a gene: 5. Germline CDR1 reads LNHDA; CDR2 reads SQIVND (reference sequence). The CDR3 length is 16 residues. The CDR3 coding sequence is TGTGCCAGTAGTGGCTGGACAGGGGGCTACACCGGGGAGCTGTTTTTT. It translates to CASSGWTGGYTGELFF.

CDR3 sequence (DNA): TGTGCCAGCAGCCTCCGGGGCACCGGGACAGCGAGTCAAACGTACTTC. Protein sequence: CASSLRGTGTASQTYF. V gene TRBV5-4 combines with J gene TRBJ2-7; 7 positions match TRBD1. Germline V gene sequence: CDR1 SGHNT, CDR2 YYREEE (reference sequence). There are 16 residues in the CDR3. V lost 4 bases to trimming and J lost 12 bases; unmatched junction nucleotides: 22.

The J gene is TRBJ2-7, the V gene TRBV15; D unresolved. The V end was cut by 0 bases, the J end by 2 bases, with 11 bases between. Looked up from germline, CDR1 is LNHNV and CDR2 is YYDKDF (reference sequence). The CDR3 has 15 residues. CDR3 residues: CATSRDLTKPYEQYF. CDR3 bases: TGTGCCACCAGCAGAGACCTGACAAAACCCTACGAGCAGTACTTC.

J is TRBJ2-1 and V is TRBV5-4; the match to TRBD2 covers 7 bases. CDR3 length: 16 residues. J gave up 4 bases and V 3 bases, and 10 bases lay outside the gene matches. Germline CDR1 reads SGHNT; CDR2 reads YYREEE (reference sequence). CDR3 loop: CASSWGASGFYNEQFF. In nucleotides, the CDR3 is TGTGCCAGCAGCTGGGGCGCTAGCGGATTTTACAATGAGCAGTTCTTC.

The V call is TRBV24-1, the J call TRBJ2-5; D uncertain. The V end lost 3 bases, the J end lost 2 bases, and 18 bases lay between the germline ends. Per germline, CDR1 KGHDR and CDR2 SFDVKD. This CDR3 has 17 amino acids. Here the CDR3 reads CATSDPGRGTGQETQYF. CDR3 nucleotides: TGTGCCACCAGTGATCCCGGAAGAGGAACCGGACAAGAGACCCAGTACTTC.

The genes are TRBV12-3 or TRBV12-4 and TRBJ1-1; 8 bases are shared with TRBD1. The CDR3 length is 10 residues. V lost 6 bases to trimming and J lost 10 bases; unmatched junction nucleotides: 1. CDR3 sequence: CASSGQGAFF. For the CDR3, the DNA is TGTGCCAGCAGCGGACAGGGAGCTTTCTTT.

The genes are TRBV5-6 and TRBJ2-1; 8 nucleotides agree with TRBD1. Losses at the gene ends were 3 bases for V and 6 bases for J; bases not matched to a gene: 2. The CDR3 length is 13 residues. The germline CDR1 and CDR2 sequences are SGHDT and YYEEEE. This chain's CDR3 is CASSSTGGNEQFF. CDR3 in DNA: TGTGCCAGCAGCTCAACAGGGGGCAATGAGCAGTTCTTC.

In regard to this clone: This specimen includes other DNA sequences encoding the same CDR3. This chain connects TRBV10-3 to TRBJ1-4, with a weak D call TRBD1 (5 bases). Deletions cut 2 bases from V and 3 bases from J, with 7 bases between. The CDR3 contains 14 residues. CDR1 is ENHRY and CDR2 is SYGVKD in the germline V gene. In DNA, the CDR3 is TGTGCCATCAGTGAGGGGGCCGCTAATGAAAAACTGTTTTTT. Residues: CAISEGAANEKLFF.